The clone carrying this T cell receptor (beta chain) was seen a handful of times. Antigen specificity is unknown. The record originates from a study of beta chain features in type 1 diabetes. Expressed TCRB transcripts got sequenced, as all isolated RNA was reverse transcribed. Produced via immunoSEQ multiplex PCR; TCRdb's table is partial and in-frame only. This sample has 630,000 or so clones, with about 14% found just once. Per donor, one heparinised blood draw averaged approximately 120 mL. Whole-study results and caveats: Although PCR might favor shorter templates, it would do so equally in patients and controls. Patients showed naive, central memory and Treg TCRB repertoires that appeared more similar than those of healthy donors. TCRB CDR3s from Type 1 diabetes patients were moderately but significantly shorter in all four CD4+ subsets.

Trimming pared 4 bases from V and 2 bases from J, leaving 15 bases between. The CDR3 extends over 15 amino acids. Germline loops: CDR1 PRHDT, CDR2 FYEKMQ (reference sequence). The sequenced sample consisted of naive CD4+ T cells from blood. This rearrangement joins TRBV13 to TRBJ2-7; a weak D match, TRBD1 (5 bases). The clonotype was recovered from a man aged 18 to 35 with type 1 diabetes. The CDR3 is CASSSQGFGTYEQYF. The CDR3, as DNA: TGTGCCAGCAGCTCCCAGGGTTTTGGAACCTACGAGCAGTACTTC.